This T cell receptor (beta chain) is drawn from a study of human T cells and chemical hapten exposure. In this sample, this clonotype turned up a few times. Time point given: patch test 1, 2 weeks after DPC sensitization. Regarding treatment: therapeutic diphenylcyclopropenone sensitization with weekly scalp DPC. Blood collection took place prior to placing each patch test. Original analysis: Sample TCR counts, which ranged from roughly 23,224 to 750,000, had a median of roughly 92,000. TCRdb reprocessed the RACE reads with MiXCR, giving one entry per CDR3 protein. The V and J calls and clone size come from TCRdb's table, not from the authors' own analysis. The sample consists of around 120,000 distinct CDR3 sequences, approximately 13% of them appearing once. This CDR3 spans 17 amino acids. CDR1 and CDR2 (germline): MNHEY, SMNVEV (reference sequence). V was clipped by 2 bases and J by 8 bases; unmatched bases: 17.

Sequencing was performed on whole blood, taken in connection with sensitization to the hapten diphenylcyclopropenone (DPC). This TCR came from a man younger than 35 with alopecia areata. Some clones in this sample may be carry-over from other donors' samples. V is TRBV27 and J is TRBJ1-2; 7 positions agree with TRBD1. The CDR3 DNA is TGTGCCAGCAGTTTAGTGACAGGGTCTCGGGGCCTGGGCGGCTACACCTTC. It specifies CASSLVTGSRGLGGYTF.